This T cell receptor (beta chain) is drawn from a study of shared clonotypes between healthy human individuals. Turning to the study itself: Every donor yielded three CD4 naive, three CD4 memory, two CD8 naive and one CD8 memory plate.

Investigators divided CD4+ cells into CD45RA+ naive and CD45RA-negative memory subsets. A deep-level run was used for the assay. Clones were sequenced by immunoSEQ multiplex PCR, and TCRdb holds only the in-frame ones, with some missing. The repertoire holds about 1 million clones, about 75% seen once, with approximately 1.5% in the top ten. The germline CDR1 and CDR2 sequences are GTSNPN and SVGIG (reference sequence). This CDR3 is built from 20 residues. J gave up 5 bases and V 5 bases, and 23 bases lay outside the gene matches. V is TRBV30 and J is TRBJ2-2; 10 nucleotides line up with TRBD1. This sequence was found in a man between 18 and 35 years old in good health. Sequencing used memory CD4+ T cells sorted from blood. As for subset: CD45RA-negative fraction. The CDR3 DNA sequence: TGTGCCTGGGGGCTCCGGCGGCGAGGAGGGGACAGGGGAAGAACCGGGGAGCTGTTTTTT. Protein sequence: CAWGLRRRGGDRGRTGELFF.